This entry lists 16 T cell receptor beta chains sequenced from one sample in a study of blood T cell repertoires in COVID-19 (TCRdb year 2020). Libraries were built with the immunoSEQ multiplex PCR assay. TCRdb took this table from immuneACCESS and kept in-frame rearrangements with V and J called. Such tables lack part of the clones; where checked against another copy, unresolved V genes explain under half of the gap, and the rest is unexplained. This sample has some 270,000 clones in its table, and approximately 85% of those were observed once. The leading ten clones occupy more than 3.5% of the sample. Specimen: PBMCs or T cells enriched from blood (not recorded which). The source of these receptors is a woman under 40 who had recovered from COVID-19.

The rearrangement links TRBV9 to TRBJ2-3; TRBD1 is a possible D gene (6 bases). The germline V and J ends were trimmed by 4 bases and 6 bases, with 12 bases remaining between them. This CDR3 region has 13 residues. The germline CDR1 and CDR2 sequences are SGDLS and YYNGEE. The CDR3 nucleotides are TGTGCCAGCAGCCTACAGGGTGGGGATACGCAGTATTTT. It codes for CASSLQGGDTQYF.

The chain has TRBV3-1 (or the pseudogene TRBV3-2) and TRBJ2-7; 8 positions agree with TRBD1. Germline loops: CDR1 LGHDT, CDR2 YNNKEL (reference sequence). There are 15 residues in the CDR3. With V trimmed by 3 bases and J by 5 bases, 9 bases remained unmatched. The CDR3 loop is CASSHRTGGFNEQYF. The DNA for the CDR3 is TGTGCCAGCAGCCACCGTACAGGGGGTTTTAACGAGCAGTACTTC.

The rearrangement links TRBV9 to TRBJ2-7, with D tentatively TRBD1 (5 bases). CDR3 length: 16 amino acids. V was pared by 2 bases and J by 3 bases, with 18 bases between. Germline V gives CDR1 SGDLS, CDR2 YYNGEE. Here the CDR3 reads CASSVRSTAGLYEQYF. CDR3 DNA: TGTGCCAGCAGCGTGAGGTCGACAGCAGGTCTCTACGAGCAGTACTTC.

The genes are TRBV9 and TRBJ2-7, with 9 nucleotides matching TRBD1. Germline assignment: CDR1 SGDLS and CDR2 YYNGEE. Trimming removed 4 bases from V and 5 bases from J; junction bases left unmatched: 10. This CDR3 is built from 15 residues. The CDR3 sequence is CASSPSRDRAHEQYF. In DNA form, the CDR3 reads TGTGCCAGCAGCCCCTCCCGGGACAGGGCCCACGAGCAGTACTTC.

V is TRBV2 and J is TRBJ1-1; D is uncertain. This CDR3 spans 13 amino acids. Trimming removed 7 bases at V and 1 base at J, with 10 bases between. Germline-derived CDR1 and CDR2 are SNHLY and FYNNEI. The CDR3 DNA reads as TGTGCCAGCACGGTCGGGGAGAACACTGAAGCTTTCTTT. Translation: CASTVGENTEAFF. The whole variable domain, filled in from reference TRBV2 and TRBJ1-1, reads EPEVTQTPSHQVTQMGQEVILRCVPISNHLYFYWYRQILGQKVEFLVSFYNNEISEKSEIFDDQFSVERPDGSNFTLKIRSTKLEDSAMYFCASTVGENTEAFFGQGTRLTVV.

The J gene is TRBJ1-6, the V gene TRBV18, with a weak D call TRBD1 (6 bases). The germline V and J ends were trimmed by 0 bases and 7 bases, with 10 bases remaining between them. The CDR3 loop spans 15 amino acids. Per the germline V gene, CDR1 is KGHSH and CDR2 is LQKENI. CDR3 residues: CASSPPNRENSPLHF. The CDR3 nucleotides are TGTGCCAGCTCACCACCTAACAGGGAGAATTCACCCCTCCACTTT.

V and J are TRBV28 and TRBJ2-1, with a tentative D call TRBD2 (5 bases). The CDR3 sequence is 16 residues long. Germline V gene sequence: CDR1 MDHEN, CDR2 SYDVKM. The germline V and J ends were trimmed by 1 base and 9 bases, with 19 bases remaining between them. The CDR3 reads CASSLYGEKSFGEQFF. The CDR3 DNA follows: TGTGCCAGCAGTTTATACGGGGAGAAGTCTTTTGGTGAGCAGTTCTTC. Using reference TRBV28 and TRBJ2-1 for the parts outside the CDR3, the full variable domain is DVKVTQSSRYLVKRTGEKVFLECVQDMDHENMFWYRQDPGLGLRLIYFSYDVKMKEKGDIPEGYSVSREKKERFSLILESASTNQTSMYLCASSLYGEKSFGEQFFGPGTRLTVL.

The gene calls are TRBV24-1 and TRBJ2-3; TRBD2 matches 12 bases. CDR1 is KGHDR and CDR2 is SFDVKD in the germline V gene. The junction had 8 bases not matched to a gene; V was cut back by 0 bases and J by 5 bases. This CDR3 has 18 residues. This CDR3 reads CATSDLDLTSGGVDTQYF. CDR3 sequence (DNA): TGTGCCACCAGTGATTTGGACCTGACTAGCGGGGGAGTAGATACGCAGTATTTT.

The CDR3 sequence: CASSYARGRGNEKLFF. The CDR3 DNA reads TGTGCCAGCAGTTACGCCAGGGGGCGCGGTAATGAAAAACTGTTTTTT. The V call is TRBV6-5, the J call TRBJ1-4; 8 nucleotides match TRBD1. From germline, CDR1 is MNHEY and CDR2 SVGAGI. CDR3 length equals 16 residues. Losses at the gene ends were 2 bases for V and 4 bases for J; bases not matched to a gene: 6.

The genes are TRBV7-8 and TRBJ1-2, with TRBD1 matching 11 bases. Germline V gene lookup returns CDR1 SGHVS and CDR2 FQNEAQ. The CDR3 is made up of 17 amino acids. V lost 5 bases to trimming and J lost 5 bases; unmatched junction nucleotides: 13. In DNA, the CDR3 is TGTGCCAGCAGCGTTAACTGGTCCGGGACAGGGGGATATGGCTACACCTTC. Protein sequence: CASSVNWSGTGGYGYTF.

The chain combines TRBV28 with TRBJ1-6, with D perhaps TRBD1 (5 bases). The length of the CDR3 is 15 residues. Trimming removed 7 bases from V and 13 bases from J, with 23 bases in between. The germline V gene has CDR1 MDHEN and CDR2 SYDVKM. The CDR3 loop reads CASTHRLHQNSPLHF. For the CDR3, the DNA is TGTGCCAGCACCCACAGGCTACACCAGAACTCGCCCCTCCACTTT.

The rearrangement links TRBV28 to TRBJ1-3; D unresolved. Trimming left V 6 bases short and J 10 bases short, with 16 bases between. CDR3 length equals 13 residues. Germline V gene sequence: CDR1 MDHEN, CDR2 SYDVKM. CDR3 sequence (DNA): TGTGCCAGCAGCCCTATCAGGACTGGGACCATATATTTT. It specifies CASSPIRTGTIYF.

This clone was found once. This could be a read error, since a much larger clone is one nucleotide away. The rearrangement uses TRBV2 and TRBJ2-1; TRBD2 aligns across 9 bases. The J segment lost 3 bases and the V segment lost 6 bases, leaving 3 bases of the junction unmatched. CDR3 length: 14 residues. CDR1 SNHLY and CDR2 FYNNEI come from the germline V gene. CDR3 protein: CASRVAGDYNEQFF. In DNA form, the CDR3 reads TGTGCCAGCAGGGTAGCGGGAGACTACAATGAGCAGTTCTTC.

The chain employs TRBV30 and TRBJ1-3; 7 positions match TRBD1. Germline values: CDR1 GTSNPN, CDR2 SVGIG (reference sequence). Trimming cost V 2 bases and J 0 bases; bases outside gene matches: 1. This CDR3 region has 14 residues. This CDR3 is CAWSRQGSGNTIYF. CDR3 in DNA: TGTGCCTGGAGTAGACAGGGCTCTGGAAACACCATATATTTT.

This clone was counted between two and nine times. The V call is TRBV5-1, the J call TRBJ2-1; 7 bases fit TRBD2. Germline assignment: CDR1 SGHRS and CDR2 YFSETQ. The V segment lost 0 bases and the J segment 13 bases; nucleotides outside the gene matches: 10. The CDR3 extends over 14 amino acids. The CDR3, as DNA: TGCGCCAGCAGCTTGGTCGAGTCGGGAGGCGGCCAGTTCTTC. This sequence encodes CASSLVESGGGQFF.

V usage is TRBV27 and J usage is TRBJ2-1; D remains unclear. The CDR3 has 15 residues. Trimming stripped 3 bases from V and 7 bases from J, with 16 bases between. In germline, CDR1 is MNHEY, CDR2 SMNVEV (reference sequence). This CDR3 is CASSFETPNRNEQFF. Written as DNA, the CDR3 is TGTGCCAGCAGTTTCGAGACTCCCAACCGTAATGAGCAGTTCTTC.